This is a list of T cell receptor beta chains from one sample in a study of cytotoxic CD8 clonotypes in ibrutinib-treated CLL. Data came from immunoSEQ multiplex PCR; TCRdb stores just in-frame clones and leaves some out. The sample holds some 140,000 clones, around 90% seen once. This specimen was PBMCs, taken after 12 months of ibrutinib treatment. The receptors shown here come from a human donor with chronic lymphocytic leukemia. Both conserved end residues are part of each CDR3. Rows may omit the clone size; those that give it use once, few, many or a size class.

CDR3,J,V,size
CASSLDPREETQYF,TRBJ2-5,TRBV5-4,few
CASSGRGLEAFF,TRBJ1-1,TRBV14,NA
CASSSYQSDRMDEQYF,TRBJ2-7,TRBV6-5,NA
CASSYSEGLADTQYF,TRBJ2-3,TRBV6-6,once
CASRLLRGNQPQHF,TRBJ1-5,TRBV10-1,NA
CASTNVASGANVLTF,TRBJ2-6,TRBV7-2,NA
CASSPRTGGEAFF,TRBJ1-1,TRBV18,NA
CASSVGLELTDTQYF,TRBJ2-3,TRBV9,once
CASSIRQTYEQYF,TRBJ2-7,TRBV19,once
CASSLTGSEQYF,TRBJ2-7,TRBV27,NA
CASSLDVGLETQYF,TRBJ2-5,TRBV7-2,NA
CASSVGSAFYGYTF,TRBJ1-2,TRBV2,NA
CASSLGGGGYNEQFF,TRBJ2-1,TRBV7-3,NA
CASSASTGAYGYTF,TRBJ1-2,TRBV9,few
CASSSPGEGGYTF,TRBJ1-2,TRBV7-3,NA
CASNPRGARQNIQYF,TRBJ2-4,TRBV27,NA
CAAGSGTEAFF,TRBJ1-1,TRBV19,NA
CAIGDRGTEAFF,TRBJ1-1,TRBV10-3,NA
CASSPWTGYEQYF,TRBJ2-7,TRBV19,NA
CASSRRTSGSVPYNEQFF,TRBJ2-1,TRBV21-1,once
CASSDGGFPNEKLFF,TRBJ1-4,TRBV13,NA
CATSRVGLGNGELFF,TRBJ2-2,TRBV15,once
CASSEHSNNQPQHF,TRBJ1-5,TRBV6-1,NA
CASSESETQYF,TRBJ2-5,TRBV2,NA
CASSLGNTEAFF,TRBJ1-1,TRBV19,NA
CARKVRGYEQYF,TRBJ2-7,TRBV2,NA
CASSLARFLDGYTF,TRBJ1-2,TRBV7-8,NA
CASSLTGTSGSELFF,TRBJ2-2,TRBV5-1,NA
CAIQKAGHNEQFF,TRBJ2-1,TRBV6-5,NA
CASSSLADRGELFF,TRBJ2-2,TRBV11-3,NA
CASSVSGGAFTEAFF,TRBJ1-1,TRBV9,NA
CASSPGTSGYEQYF,TRBJ2-7,TRBV5-1,NA
CASSNHGLAGGGRTGELFF,TRBJ2-2,TRBV19,NA
CASSFKDGAGANVLTF,TRBJ2-6,TRBV9,NA
CASSLGTGSHEQYF,TRBJ2-7,TRBV5-1,NA
CASSQEPGQSYEQYF,TRBJ2-7,TRBV5-1,NA
CASSQDRVMNTEAFF,TRBJ1-1,TRBV4-1,NA
CASRGGGQPQHF,TRBJ1-5,TRBV28,once
CSVGTTNEKLFF,TRBJ1-4,TRBV29-1,NA
CASSLGDSDSYEQYF,TRBJ2-7,TRBV7-8,NA
CASRPPVAPQHF,TRBJ1-5,TRBV28,NA
CSAWRELHTF,TRBJ1-2,TRBV20-1,NA
CASSSLTAYEQYF,TRBJ2-7,TRBV11-2,NA
CATKTENTEAFF,TRBJ1-1,TRBV19,NA
CASSPGQGTTDTQYF,TRBJ2-3,TRBV5-1,once
CASSLRGVSTDTQYF,TRBJ2-3,TRBV5-1,NA